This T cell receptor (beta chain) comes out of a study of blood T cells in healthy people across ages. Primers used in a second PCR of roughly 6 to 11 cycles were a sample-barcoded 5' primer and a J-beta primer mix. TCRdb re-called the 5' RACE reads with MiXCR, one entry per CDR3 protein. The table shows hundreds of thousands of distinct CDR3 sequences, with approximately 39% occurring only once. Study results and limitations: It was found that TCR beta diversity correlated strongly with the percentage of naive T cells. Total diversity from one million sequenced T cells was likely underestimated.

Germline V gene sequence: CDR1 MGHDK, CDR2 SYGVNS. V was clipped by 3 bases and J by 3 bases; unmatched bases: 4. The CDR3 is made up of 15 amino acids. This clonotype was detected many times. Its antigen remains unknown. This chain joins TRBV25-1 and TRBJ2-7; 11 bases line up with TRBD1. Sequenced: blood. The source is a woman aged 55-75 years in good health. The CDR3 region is CASSDPGQGDYEQYF. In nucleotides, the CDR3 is TGTGCCAGCAGTGATCCGGGACAGGGGGACTACGAGCAGTACTTC.